The sequence of this TCR beta chain was determined in a study of T cell responses to AZD1222 COVID-19 vaccine. General study findings and limits: Clonal diversity may have been underestimated in mostly white British donors. Two AZD1222 administrations were followed by greater Spike-specific TCR breadth and depth.

As concerns this clone: Its antigen is unidentified.

Whether given at about 4 or about 12 weeks, second doses were pooled. TCRdb's copy holds only in-frame clones and misses some; the assay was immunoSEQ multiplex PCR. The sample includes approximately 45,000 clones, about 87% of them seen just once. Trimming cost V 3 bases and J 1 base, with 12 bases left between them. Germline values: CDR1 MNHEY, CDR2 SVGAGI. This CDR3 is 15 amino acids long. V gene TRBV6-5 combines with J gene TRBJ1-1; D might be TRBD1 (6 bases). The sequenced sample was peripheral blood, obtained 28 days after the second AZD1222 dose. The clonotype originates from an adult who received the AZD1222 COVID-19 vaccine. CDR3 sequence reads: CASSYGGQTNTEAFF. The CDR3 nucleotides are TGTGCCAGCAGTTATGGAGGACAGACGAACACTGAAGCTTTCTTT.